Below, 14 T cell receptor beta chains from the same sample are listed, as sequenced in a study of blood T cell repertoires in COVID-19. The data were produced by immunoSEQ multiplex PCR, yet TCRdb's version contains in-frame clones alone and is incomplete. The sample shows over 150,000 clones, roughly 93% of them seen only once. The sample consisted of peripheral blood. The receptors were sampled from a man aged 18-30 years with COVID-19, enrolled during active disease.

The chain has TRBV6-4 and TRBJ2-3, with TRBD2 matching over 8 bases. The germline V gene encodes CDR1 MRHNA and CDR2 SNTAGT. The CDR3 sequence is 16 residues long. Trimming removed 0 bases from V and 0 bases from J; junction bases left unmatched: 2. CDR3 nucleotides: TGTGCCAGCAGTGACTCCGGACTAGCTAGCACAGATACGCAGTATTTT. Amino acid sequence: CASSDSGLASTDTQYF.

About this clone itself: Germline is not matched at one junction end, which may reflect a read error. The rearrangement uses TRBV5-8 and TRBJ1-4, with TRBD1 matching over 7 bases. The CDR3 extends over 16 amino acids. Germline assignment: CDR1 SGHTS and CDR2 YDEGEE. Written as DNA, the CDR3 is TGTGCCAGCAGCTTGTGGGTGGGACAGCCTAATGAAAAACTGCTTTTT. It yields the protein CASSLWVGQPNEKLLF.

V and J are TRBV6-2 or TRBV6-3 and TRBJ1-6; 8 bases map to TRBD1. The CDR3 has 15 amino acids. CDR1 and CDR2 (germline): MNHEY, SVGEGT. V shed 4 bases and J 6 bases; nucleotides not matched to a gene: 5. The DNA for the CDR3 is TGTGCCAGCAGTTTCAGAGACAGGGGTAATTCACCCCTCCACTTT. Its translation: CASSFRDRGNSPLHF.

The V gene is TRBV29-1, the J gene TRBJ1-2, with 8 bases identical to TRBD1. This CDR3 spans 12 amino acids. V shed 4 bases, J shed 7 bases, and the junction held 5 bases outside the gene matches. Germline V CDR1 and CDR2: SQVTM, ANQGSEA. CDR3 loop: CSVVDRGSGYTF. CDR3 sequence (DNA): TGCAGCGTTGTTGACAGGGGTTCTGGCTACACCTTC.

V is TRBV5-1 and J is TRBJ2-1; D ambiguous. The V gene's germline CDR1 is SGHRS and CDR2 YFSETQ. Deletions cut 4 bases from V and 4 bases from J, with 9 bases between. The CDR3 consists of 13 residues. CDR3 sequence reads: CASSLGPYNEQFF. The CDR3 DNA is TGCGCCAGCAGCCTAGGTCCTTACAATGAGCAGTTCTTC. Based on the CDR3 plus reference TRBV5-1 and TRBJ2-1, the full variable domain is KAGVTQTPRYLIKTRGQQVTLSCSPISGHRSVSWYQQTPGQGLQFLFEYFSETQRNKGNFPGRFSGRQFSNSRSEMNVSTLELGDSALYLCASSLGPYNEQFFGPGTRLTVL.

The chain combines TRBV10-3 with TRBJ2-1, with 7 bases aligning to TRBD2. The germline CDR1 and CDR2 sequences are ENHRY and SYGVKD. This CDR3 is 13 amino acids long. With 6 bases clipped from V and 1 base from J, the junction kept 0 bases outside the gene matches. Here the CDR3 reads CAISGGSYNEQFF. The DNA for the CDR3 is TGTGCCATCAGCGGGGGGTCCTACAATGAGCAGTTCTTC.

A few counts support this clone. The chain joins TRBV7-9 to TRBJ2-6; TRBD2 might be the D (6 bases). CDR1 and CDR2 (germline): SEHNR, FQNEAQ (reference sequence). CDR3 length: 15 residues. Trimming left V 6 bases short and J 0 bases short, with 9 bases between. The chain's CDR3 is CASSRDFSGANVLTF. CDR3 in DNA: TGTGCCAGCAGTCGGGACTTCTCTGGGGCCAACGTCCTGACTTTC.

This chain connects TRBV28 to TRBJ2-2; possible D gene TRBD1, 6 bases. The V and J ends lost 10 bases and 1 base respectively, with 16 bases between them. This CDR3 is 15 amino acids long. Germline-derived CDR1 and CDR2 are MDHEN and SYDVKM. The chain's CDR3 is CAISTGTWNTGELFF. CDR3 DNA: TGTGCCATCTCAACCGGGACATGGAACACCGGGGAGCTGTTTTTT. Complete variable domain (other parts from reference TRBV28 and TRBJ2-2): DVKVTQSSRYLVKRTGEKVFLECVQDMDHENMFWYRQDPGLGLRLIYFSYDVKMKEKGDIPEGYSVSREKKERFSLILESASTNQTSMYLCAISTGTWNTGELFFGEGSRLTVL.

V and J are TRBV5-4 and TRBJ2-7, with 12 nucleotides matching TRBD1. V was clipped by 8 bases and J by 6 bases; unmatched bases: 9. Germline V gene sequence: CDR1 SGHNT, CDR2 YYREEE (reference sequence). The CDR3 has 14 amino acids. The CDR3 region is CASGGDRGLVEQYF. DNA of the CDR3: TGTGCCAGTGGTGGGGACAGGGGGCTCGTCGAGCAGTACTTC.

The chain combines TRBV20-1 with TRBJ2-1; possibly TRBD2 for D (6 bases). CDR1 DFQATT and CDR2 SNEGSKA come from the germline V gene (reference sequence). This CDR3 contains 11 residues. Between the trimmed V and J ends, which lost 5 bases and 7 bases, there was a span of 9 bases. CDR3 in amino acids: CSALEGNEQFF. The DNA for the CDR3 is TGCAGTGCTCTGGAGGGAAATGAGCAGTTCTTC.

V usage is TRBV7-8 and J usage is TRBJ1-5; D is perhaps TRBD1 (6 bases). The V gene's germline CDR1 is SGHVS and CDR2 FQNEAQ. With 4 bases removed from V and 0 bases from J, the gap between germline ends came to 19 bases. The CDR3 sequence is 18 residues long. CDR3 amino acids: CASSSLRIGTSSNQPQHF. In DNA form, the CDR3 reads TGTGCCAGCAGCTCCCTCCGAATCGGGACAAGTAGCAATCAGCCCCAGCATTTT.

This sequence joins TRBV10-2 and TRBJ2-7; 10 bases match TRBD2. Trimming removed 7 bases from V and 11 bases from J; junction bases left unmatched: 5. The CDR3 length is 11 residues. Germline lookup yields CDR1 WSHSY and CDR2 SAAADI. The CDR3 is CASTPGLAKYF. The CDR3 nucleotides are TGCGCCAGCACCCCGGGACTAGCGAAGTACTTC.

The rearrangement uses TRBV28 and TRBJ1-2; 9 bases match TRBD1. Germline CDR1 reads MDHEN; CDR2 reads SYDVKM. This CDR3 is built from 14 residues. With V trimmed by 7 bases and J by 2 bases, 5 bases remained unmatched. The CDR3 loop reads CASTRQGVNYGYTF. In DNA, the CDR3 is TGTGCCAGCACCCGACAGGGGGTAAACTATGGCTACACCTTC.

V usage is TRBV28 and J usage is TRBJ1-5; D remains unclear. Germline-derived CDR1 and CDR2 are MDHEN and SYDVKM. V was clipped by 7 bases and J by 4 bases, with 14 bases between them. This CDR3 contains 14 residues. DNA of the CDR3: TGTGCCAGCACTACGGGAATAAGTAATCAGCCCCAGCATTTT. This gives the protein CASTTGISNQPQHF.